Shown below are 5 T cell receptor beta chains from a single sample sequenced in a study of OX40 agonist ivuxolimab in advanced cancers. Produced via immunoSEQ multiplex PCR; TCRdb's table is partial and in-frame only. The sample yields some 86,000 clones, 91% seen once. Specimen: CD4+ or CD8+ T cells sorted from blood, collected in a trial of the OX40 agonist ivuxolimab. The receptors were gathered from an adult with an advanced solid tumor such as melanoma, head and neck, liver or kidney cancer.

The chain is built from TRBV30 and TRBJ1-4; 9 bases fit TRBD1. V shed 7 bases and J 4 bases; nucleotides not matched to a gene: 10. The CDR3 is 15 residues long. Per the germline V gene, CDR1 is GTSNPN and CDR2 is SVGIG (reference sequence). This CDR3 is CASTDRGESNEKLFF. The CDR3 DNA is TGTGCCTCCACGGACAGGGGAGAGAGTAATGAAAAACTGTTTTTT.

This chain links TRBV5-1 with TRBJ1-1; 10 nucleotides agree with TRBD1. The CDR3 covers 15 residues. Germline CDR1 is SGHRS and CDR2 is YFSETQ. V shed 0 bases and J 1 base; nucleotides not matched to a gene: 0. CDR3 sequence reads: CASSLGQGANTEAFF. The CDR3 nucleotides are TGCGCCAGCAGCTTGGGACAGGGGGCGAACACTGAAGCTTTCTTT.

This chain joins TRBV25-1 and TRBJ2-2, with 11 nucleotides matching TRBD1. Germline V gene data show CDR1 as MGHDK and CDR2 as SYGVNS. This CDR3 region has 16 residues. V lost 3 bases and J lost 5; bases outside the gene matches: 5. The CDR3 spells CASSDGQGAFTGELFF. The CDR3 nucleotides read TGTGCCAGCAGTGACGGACAGGGGGCTTTTACCGGGGAGCTGTTTTTT.

The V and J genes are TRBV2 and TRBJ1-5, with 12 bases fitting TRBD1. The CDR3 totals 16 residues. The junction had 4 bases not matched to a gene; V was cut back by 7 bases and J by 0 bases. Germline V lookup: CDR1 SNHLY, CDR2 FYNNEI. The CDR3 DNA is TGTGCCAGCAAGGGACAGGGGGCCGATAGCAATCAGCCCCAGCATTTT. This encodes CASKGQGADSNQPQHF.

The gene calls are TRBV5-4 and TRBJ2-7; 12 bases fit TRBD2. This CDR3 contains 16 residues. Germline CDR1 and CDR2: SGHNT and YYREEE (reference sequence). Trimming at V came to 4 bases and at J to 0 bases, leaving 5 bases not matched to a gene. CDR3 region: CASSAGLAGTSYEQYF. Here the CDR3 DNA reads TGTGCCAGCAGCGCGGGACTAGCGGGCACCTCCTACGAGCAGTACTTC.